This T cell receptor (beta chain) was profiled in a study of cytomegalovirus exposure and HLA in healthy donors. Assay: immunoSEQ multiplex PCR; the TCRdb copy retains only in-frame clones and omits some. The table has 230,000 or so clones, 85% to 90% seen once; the top ten hold 2.5% to 3.5%. This CDR3 has 13 amino acids. The V gene lost 7 bases and the J gene lost 0 bases, with 9 bases spanning the gap. The germline V gene has CDR1 SGHVS and CDR2 FNYEAQ. The receptor was isolated from a woman between 18 and 30 years old in good health and CMV-seronegative. The V call is TRBV7-6, the J call TRBJ1-1; D unresolved. The sample comprised PBMCs. CDR3 protein: CASIPVLNTEAFF. The CDR3 DNA is TGTGCCAGCATCCCGGTCCTGAACACTGAAGCTTTCTTT.